These T cell receptor beta chains were read from a single sample in a study of regulatory T cells in long-lasting Graves disease. TCRdb re-analysed the multiplex PCR reads in MiXCR, keeping a single row per CDR3 protein. Of 500,000 to 800,000 distinct CDR3 sequences in the sample, around 30% were seen once. Source: peripheral blood mononuclear cells (PBMCs), taken when the disease was refractory, from a patient treated with antithyroid drugs. These receptor sequences come from a female donor with Graves disease. Both conserved end residues are part of each CDR3. D genes are given only for firm matches. Clone size is not always given. Where it is, it says once, few, many or a class for expanded clones.

clone_size j_call v_call d_call cdr3_aa cdr3_nt
once TRBJ2-7 TRBV5-5 NA CASKVATTGSYEQYF TGTGCCAGCAAGGTAGCGACTACCGGCTCCTACGAGCAGTACTTC
NA TRBJ1-1 TRBV14 TRBD1 CASSQVGDRRLTEAFF TGTGCCAGCAGCCAAGTTGGGGACAGGCGTTTAACTGAAGCTTTCTTT
NA TRBJ1-1 TRBV14 NA CASSQRPGTEAFF TGTGCCAGCAGCCAGCGACCTGGGACTGAAGCTTTCTTT
NA TRBJ1-5 TRBV28 NA CASSLMGRGDQPQHF TGTGCCAGCAGTTTAATGGGGAGGGGAGATCAGCCCCAGCATTTT
many TRBJ1-1 TRBV28 NA CASSSSGTANTEAFF TGTGCCAGCAGTTCCTCGGGAACAGCGAACACTGAAGCTTTCTTT
NA TRBJ2-3 TRBV27 TRBD2 CASSDPATSGADTQYF TGTGCCAGCAGTGATCCCGCGACTAGCGGCGCAGATACGCAGTATTTT
NA TRBJ1-4 TRBV4-1 TRBD1 CASSHFQGDAEKLFF TGCGCCAGCAGCCACTTCCAGGGGGACGCTGAAAAACTGTTTTTT
once TRBJ1-1 TRBV20-1 TRBD1 CSAKRDSQNTEAFF TGCAGTGCGAAGAGGGACAGTCAGAACACTGAAGCTTTCTTT
many TRBJ2-5 TRBV25-1 TRBD2 CASSGGQREREAETQYF TGTGCCAGCAGTGGGGGCCAGCGGGAGAGGGAGGCGGAGACCCAGTACTTC
many TRBJ2-5 TRBV28 TRBD2 CASSSSGDGQETQYF TGTGCCAGCAGCTCTAGCGGGGATGGGCAAGAGACCCAGTACTTC
few TRBJ1-2 TRBV6-1 NA CASSGPFNYGYTF TGTGCCAGCAGTGGCCCCTTTAACTATGGCTACACCTTC
NA TRBJ1-2 TRBV6-1 NA CASRELGANYGYTF TGTGCCAGCAGGGAACTTGGGGCTAACTATGGCTACACCTTC
many TRBJ1-1 TRBV29-1 NA CSVRRNTEAFF TGCAGCGTTAGGAGGAACACTGAAGCTTTCTTT
NA TRBJ2-1 TRBV11-1 TRBD2 CASSRDYPSLYNEQFF TGTGCCAGCAGCCGGGACTACCCAAGCCTCTACAATGAGCAGTTCTTC
NA TRBJ1-1 TRBV19 NA CASRAQGGYTEAFF TGTGCCAGTAGGGCACAGGGTGGGTACACTGAAGCTTTCTTT
many TRBJ2-2 TRBV2 NA CASSVLPPNTGELFF TGTGCCAGCAGTGTCCTGCCTCCCAACACCGGGGAGCTGTTTTTT
many TRBJ2-2 TRBV2 TRBD2 CATTPGLAGGFTGELFF TGTGCCACGACCCCCGGACTAGCGGGAGGTTTCACCGGGGAGCTGTTTTTT
many TRBJ1-5 TRBV28 NA CASLAAINQPQHF TGTGCCAGCCTTGCCGCCATTAATCAGCCCCAGCATTTT
once TRBJ1-6 TRBV5-1 NA CASRVRDGAGSPLHF TGCGCCAGCAGGGTCCGGGACGGCGCGGGTTCACCCCTCCACTTT
NA TRBJ2-7 TRBV7-9 NA CASSRGGQNEQYF TGTGCCAGCAGCCGTGGGGGTCAGAACGAGCAGTACTTC
few TRBJ1-2 TRBV7-9 NA CASSFSDYGYTF TGTGCCAGCAGCTTCTCGGACTATGGCTACACCTTC
few TRBJ2-7 TRBV12-3/TRBV12-4 NA CASSLSQIAYEQYF TGTGCCAGCAGTTTATCCCAGATAGCCTACGAGCAGTACTTC
few TRBJ1-1 TRBV5-4 TRBD1 CASSLDRGLTEAFF TGTGCCAGCAGCCTTGACAGGGGGCTGACTGAAGCTTTCTTT
NA TRBJ1-5 TRBV9 NA CASSVDGDSNQPQHF TGTGCCAGCAGCGTAGACGGGGACAGCAATCAGCCCCAGCATTTT
few TRBJ2-1 TRBV5-1 NA CASSLELQSSYNEQFF TGCGCCAGCAGCTTGGAACTCCAAAGCTCCTACAATGAGCAGTTCTTC
few TRBJ1-3 TRBV2 NA CASSPAGPTGNTIYF TGTGCCAGCAGTCCGGCAGGCCCTACTGGAAACACCATATATTTT
NA TRBJ1-1 TRBV19 NA CASSPRGTLTEAFF TGTGCCAGTAGTCCACGGGGGACCCTCACTGAAGCTTTCTTT
many TRBJ2-5 TRBV12-3/TRBV12-4 TRBD1 CASSSGQGLQETQYF TGTGCCAGCAGTTCCGGACAGGGCCTCCAAGAGACCCAGTACTTC
NA TRBJ2-5 TRBV28 TRBD1 CASSPLLSTGVETQYF TGTGCCAGCAGTCCCCTCCTTTCGACAGGGGTAGAGACCCAGTACTTC
few TRBJ2-7 TRBV10-3 TRBD2 CAISQTSGNHEQYF TGTGCCATCAGTCAGACTAGCGGGAACCACGAGCAGTACTTC
NA TRBJ1-2 TRBV3-1 NA CASSHLGSGQYGYTF TGTGCCAGCAGCCATTTAGGGTCAGGCCAATATGGCTACACCTTC
NA TRBJ2-7 TRBV9 TRBD2 CASSVDGGGWNEQYF TGTGCCAGCAGCGTAGACGGGGGGGGGTGGAACGAGCAGTACTTC
NA TRBJ1-5 TRBV6-1 NA CASTAWSAGEDQPQHF TGTGCCAGCACTGCGTGGTCCGCAGGGGAGGATCAGCCCCAGCATTTT
NA TRBJ2-7 TRBV15 NA CVTSREQAGEQYF TGTGTCACCAGCAGAGAGCAAGCGGGCGAGCAGTACTTC
few TRBJ2-7 TRBV19 TRBD1 CASRRTGTTYEQYF TGTGCCAGTAGGCGGACAGGTACAACCTACGAGCAGTACTTC
few TRBJ1-1 TRBV20-1 NA CSAMDGNTEAFF TGCAGTGCCATGGACGGGAACACTGAAGCTTTCTTT
NA TRBJ1-5 TRBV20-1 NA CSARRGSQPQHF TGCAGTGCTAGACGAGGGAGTCAGCCCCAGCATTTT
NA TRBJ1-1 TRBV3-1 TRBD1 CASSDRGVMNTEAFF TGTGCCAGCAGTGACAGGGGGGTCATGAACACTGAAGCCTTCTTT
NA TRBJ1-2 TRBV25-1 NA CASSEWNTDGYTF TGTGCCAGCAGTGAATGGAACACAGATGGCTACACCTTC
NA TRBJ1-4 TRBV6-1 NA CASSIRPNWSEKLFF TGTGCCAGCAGCATACGTCCGAATTGGTCTGAAAAACTGTTTTTT
NA TRBJ1-2 TRBV10-3 NA CAISEGGGADYGYTF TGTGCCATCAGTGAAGGGGGGGGCGCGGACTATGGCTACACCTTC
NA TRBJ1-3 TRBV12-3/TRBV12-4 NA CASSAERLSGNTIYF TGTGCCAGCAGCGCGGAACGCCTCTCTGGAAACACCATATATTTT
NA TRBJ2-2 TRBV5-1 NA CASKREMHTGELFF TGCGCCAGCAAGAGAGAGATGCACACCGGGGAGCTGTTTTTT
NA TRBJ1-2 TRBV20-1 TRBD1 CSAREDRGSYGYTF TGCAGTGCTAGAGAAGACAGGGGAAGCTATGGCTACACCTTC
once TRBJ1-2 TRBV19 NA CASGTSNGYTF TGTGCCAGCGGGACCTCGAATGGCTACACCTTC
NA TRBJ1-2 TRBV6-2/TRBV6-3 NA CASSFPTGGYTF TGTGCCAGCAGTTTCCCGACAGGCGGCTACACCTTC